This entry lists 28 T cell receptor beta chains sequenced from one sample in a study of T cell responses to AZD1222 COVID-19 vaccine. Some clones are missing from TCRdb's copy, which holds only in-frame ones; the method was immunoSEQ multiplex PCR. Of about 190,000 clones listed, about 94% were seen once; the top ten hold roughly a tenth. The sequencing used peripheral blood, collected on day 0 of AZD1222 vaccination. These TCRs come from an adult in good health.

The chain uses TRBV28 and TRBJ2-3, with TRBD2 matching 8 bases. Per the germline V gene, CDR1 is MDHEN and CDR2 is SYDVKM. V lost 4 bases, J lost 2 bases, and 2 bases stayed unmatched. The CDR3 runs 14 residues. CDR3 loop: CASSSTSDTDTQYF. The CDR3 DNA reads TGTGCCAGCAGTTCGACTAGCGACACAGATACGCAGTATTTT.

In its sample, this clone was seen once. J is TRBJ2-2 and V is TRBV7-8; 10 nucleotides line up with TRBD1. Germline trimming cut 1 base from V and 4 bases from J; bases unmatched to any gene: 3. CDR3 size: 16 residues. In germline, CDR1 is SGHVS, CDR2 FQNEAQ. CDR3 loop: CASSLGQGASTGELFF. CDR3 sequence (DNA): TGTGCCAGCAGCTTAGGACAGGGGGCGTCCACCGGGGAGCTGTTTTTT.

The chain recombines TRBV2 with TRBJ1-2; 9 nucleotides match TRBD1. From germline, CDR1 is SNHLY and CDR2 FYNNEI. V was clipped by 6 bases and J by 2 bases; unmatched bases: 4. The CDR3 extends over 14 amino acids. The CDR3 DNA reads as TGTGCCAGCAGAGAGGGGACAGGGAACTATGGCTACACCTTC. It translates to CASREGTGNYGYTF.

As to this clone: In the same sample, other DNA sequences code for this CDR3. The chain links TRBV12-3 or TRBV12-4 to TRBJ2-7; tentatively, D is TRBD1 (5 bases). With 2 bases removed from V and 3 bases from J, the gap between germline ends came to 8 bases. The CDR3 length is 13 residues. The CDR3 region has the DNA TGTGCCAGCAGTTTACGGCAGGGCTACGAGCAGTACTTC. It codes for CASSLRQGYEQYF.

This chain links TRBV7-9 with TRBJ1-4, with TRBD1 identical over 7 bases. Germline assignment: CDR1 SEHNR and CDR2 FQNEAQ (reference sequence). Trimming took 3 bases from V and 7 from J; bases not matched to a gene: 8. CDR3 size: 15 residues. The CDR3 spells CASSFTGQEGEKLFF. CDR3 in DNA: TGTGCCAGCAGCTTCACAGGACAGGAGGGTGAAAAACTGTTTTTT.

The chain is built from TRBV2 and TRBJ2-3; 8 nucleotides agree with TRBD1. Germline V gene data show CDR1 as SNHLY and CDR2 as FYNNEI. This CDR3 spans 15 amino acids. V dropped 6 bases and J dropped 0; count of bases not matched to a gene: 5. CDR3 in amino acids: CASSETGVSTDTQYF. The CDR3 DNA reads TGTGCCAGCAGCGAGACAGGGGTCAGCACAGATACGCAGTATTTT.

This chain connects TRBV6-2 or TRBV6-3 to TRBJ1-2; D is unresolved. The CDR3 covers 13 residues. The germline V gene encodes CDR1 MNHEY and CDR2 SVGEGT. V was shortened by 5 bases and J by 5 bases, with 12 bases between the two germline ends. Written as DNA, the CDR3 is TGTGCCAGCAGTCCCTTTCTGAGGTATGGCTACACCTTC. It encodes CASSPFLRYGYTF.

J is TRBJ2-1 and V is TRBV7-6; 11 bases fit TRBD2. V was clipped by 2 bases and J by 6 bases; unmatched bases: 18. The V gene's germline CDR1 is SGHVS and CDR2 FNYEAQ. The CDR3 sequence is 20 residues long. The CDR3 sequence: CASSLSSGSGRAFFGNEQFF. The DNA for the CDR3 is TGTGCCAGCAGCTTAAGTTCGGGTAGCGGGAGGGCCTTTTTCGGCAATGAGCAGTTCTTC.

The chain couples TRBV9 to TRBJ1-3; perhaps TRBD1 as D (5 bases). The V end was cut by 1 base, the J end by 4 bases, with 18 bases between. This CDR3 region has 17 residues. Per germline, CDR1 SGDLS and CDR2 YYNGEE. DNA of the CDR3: TGTGCCAGCAGCGTATTTAGTGGGGCTTTGGGCGGAAACACCATATATTTT. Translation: CASSVFSGALGGNTIYF.

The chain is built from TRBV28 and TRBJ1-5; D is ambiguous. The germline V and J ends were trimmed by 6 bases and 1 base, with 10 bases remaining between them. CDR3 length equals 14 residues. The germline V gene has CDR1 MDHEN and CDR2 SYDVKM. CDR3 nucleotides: TGTGCCAGCAGGTTAGTTGGGAGCAATCAGCCCCAGCATTTT. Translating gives CASRLVGSNQPQHF.

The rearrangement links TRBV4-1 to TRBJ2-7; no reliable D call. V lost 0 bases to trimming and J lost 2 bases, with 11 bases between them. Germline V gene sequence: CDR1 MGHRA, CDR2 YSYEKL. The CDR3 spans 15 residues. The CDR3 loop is CASSQDELWAYEQYF. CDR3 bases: TGCGCCAGCAGCCAAGACGAATTATGGGCCTACGAGCAGTACTTC.

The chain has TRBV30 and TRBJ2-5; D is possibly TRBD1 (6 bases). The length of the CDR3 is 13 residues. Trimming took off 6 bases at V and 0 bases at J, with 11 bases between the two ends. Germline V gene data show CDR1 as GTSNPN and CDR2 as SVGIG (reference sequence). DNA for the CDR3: TGTGCCTGTGAAGGGGGAAACCAAGAGACCCAGTACTTC. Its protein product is CACEGGNQETQYF.

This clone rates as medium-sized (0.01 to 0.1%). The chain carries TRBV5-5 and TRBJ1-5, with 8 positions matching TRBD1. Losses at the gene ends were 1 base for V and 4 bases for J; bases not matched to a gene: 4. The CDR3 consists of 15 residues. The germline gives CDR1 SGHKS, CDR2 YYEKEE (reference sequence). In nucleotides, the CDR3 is TGTGCCAGCAGCTTGCGGGGACAGGCGAATCAGCCCCAGCATTTT. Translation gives CASSLRGQANQPQHF.

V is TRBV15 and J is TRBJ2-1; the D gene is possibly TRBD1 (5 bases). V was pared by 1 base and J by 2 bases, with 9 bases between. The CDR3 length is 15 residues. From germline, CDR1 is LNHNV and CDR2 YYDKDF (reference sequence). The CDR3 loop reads CATSRARVTYNEQFF. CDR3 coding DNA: TGTGCCACCAGCAGAGCCAGGGTTACCTACAATGAGCAGTTCTTC.

Here the CDR3 reads CASSLDLGDYGYTF. The CDR3 region has the DNA TGTGCCAGCAGCTTGGATCTCGGGGACTATGGCTACACCTTC. V is TRBV5-6 and J is TRBJ1-2; D is ambiguous. Germline assignment: CDR1 SGHDT and CDR2 YYEEEE. V lost 0 bases and J 3 bases, leaving 9 bases between the germline ends. This CDR3 comprises 14 residues.

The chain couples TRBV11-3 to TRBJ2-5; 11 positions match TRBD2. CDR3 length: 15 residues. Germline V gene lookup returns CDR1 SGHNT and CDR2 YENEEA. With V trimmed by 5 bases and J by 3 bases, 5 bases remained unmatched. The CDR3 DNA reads TGTGCCAGCAGCCCGGGACTAGCGGTTGAAGAGACCCAGTACTTC. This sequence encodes CASSPGLAVEETQYF.

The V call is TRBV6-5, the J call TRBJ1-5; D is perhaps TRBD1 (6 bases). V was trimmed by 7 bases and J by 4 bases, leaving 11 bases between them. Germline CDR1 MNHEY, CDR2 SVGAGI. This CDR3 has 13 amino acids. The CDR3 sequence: CASTRGTNQPQHF. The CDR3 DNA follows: TGTGCCAGCACAAGGGGGACTAATCAGCCCCAGCATTTT.

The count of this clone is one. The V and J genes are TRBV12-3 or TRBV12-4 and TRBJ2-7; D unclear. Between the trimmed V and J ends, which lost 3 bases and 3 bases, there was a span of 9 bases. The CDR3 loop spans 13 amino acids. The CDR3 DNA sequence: TGTGCCAGCAGTTTTCACAGAAACTACGAGCAGTACTTC. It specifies CASSFHRNYEQYF.

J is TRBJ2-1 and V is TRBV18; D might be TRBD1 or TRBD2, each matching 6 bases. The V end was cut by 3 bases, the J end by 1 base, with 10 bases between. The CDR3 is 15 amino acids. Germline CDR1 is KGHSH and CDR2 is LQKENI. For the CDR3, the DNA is TGTGCCAGCTCACCGGGGGCGGGATCCTACAATGAGCAGTTCTTC. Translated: CASSPGAGSYNEQFF.

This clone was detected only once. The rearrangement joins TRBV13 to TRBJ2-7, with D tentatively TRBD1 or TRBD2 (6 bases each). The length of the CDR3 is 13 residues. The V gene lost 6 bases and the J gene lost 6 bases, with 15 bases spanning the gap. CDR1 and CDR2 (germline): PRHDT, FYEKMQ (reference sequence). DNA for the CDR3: TGTGCCAGCAGGAAGGGGGGAGGAGGCGAGCAGTACTTC. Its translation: CASRKGGGGEQYF.

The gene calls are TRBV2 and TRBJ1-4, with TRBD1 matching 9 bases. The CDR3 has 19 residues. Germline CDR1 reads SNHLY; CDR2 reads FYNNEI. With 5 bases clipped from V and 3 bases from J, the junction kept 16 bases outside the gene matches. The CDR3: CASSTPGQGFVMANEKLFF. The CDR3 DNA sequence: TGTGCCAGCAGTACACCGGGACAGGGATTCGTCATGGCTAATGAAAAACTGTTTTTT.

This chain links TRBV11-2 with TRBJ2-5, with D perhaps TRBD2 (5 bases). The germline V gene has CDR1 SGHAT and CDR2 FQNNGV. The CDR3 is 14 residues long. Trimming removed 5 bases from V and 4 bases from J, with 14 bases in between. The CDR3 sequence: CASSPSGIPETQYF. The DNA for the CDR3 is TGTGCCAGCAGCCCGTCGGGGATCCCAGAGACCCAGTACTTC. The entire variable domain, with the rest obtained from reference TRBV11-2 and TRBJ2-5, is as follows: EAGVAQSPRYKIIEKRQSVAFWCNPISGHATLYWYQQILGQGPKLLIQFQNNGVVDDSQLPKDRFSAERLKGVDSTLKIQPAKLEDSAVYLCASSPSGIPETQYFGPGTRLLVL.

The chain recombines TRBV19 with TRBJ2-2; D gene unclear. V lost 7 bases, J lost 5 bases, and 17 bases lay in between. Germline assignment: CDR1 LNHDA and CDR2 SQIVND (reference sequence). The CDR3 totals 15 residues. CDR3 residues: CASTPPESRTGELFF. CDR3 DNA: TGTGCCAGTACCCCACCAGAGAGTAGAACCGGGGAGCTGTTTTTT.

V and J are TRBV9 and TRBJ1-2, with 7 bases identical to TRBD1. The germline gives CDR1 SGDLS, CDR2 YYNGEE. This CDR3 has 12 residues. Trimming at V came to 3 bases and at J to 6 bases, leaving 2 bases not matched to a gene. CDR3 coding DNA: TGTGCCAGCAGCGGACAGGGCCATGGCTACACCTTC. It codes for CASSGQGHGYTF.

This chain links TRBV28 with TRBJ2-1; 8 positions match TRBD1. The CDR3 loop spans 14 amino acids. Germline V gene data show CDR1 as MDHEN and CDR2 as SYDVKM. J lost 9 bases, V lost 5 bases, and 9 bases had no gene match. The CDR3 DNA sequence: TGTGCCAGCAGTCTTTGGACAGGGAACGTTGAGCAGTTCTTC. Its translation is CASSLWTGNVEQFF.

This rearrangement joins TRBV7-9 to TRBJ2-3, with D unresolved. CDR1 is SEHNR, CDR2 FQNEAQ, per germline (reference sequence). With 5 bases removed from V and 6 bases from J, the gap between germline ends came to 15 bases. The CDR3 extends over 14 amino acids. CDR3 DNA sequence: TGTGCCAGCAGCCTAGGGCTGCGAGGCGATACGCAGTATTTT. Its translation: CASSLGLRGDTQYF.

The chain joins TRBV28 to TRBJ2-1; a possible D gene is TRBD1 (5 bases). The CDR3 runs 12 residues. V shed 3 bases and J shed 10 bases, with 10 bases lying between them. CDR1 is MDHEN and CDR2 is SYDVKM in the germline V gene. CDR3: CASSLGPREQFF. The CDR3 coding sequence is TGTGCCAGCAGTTTGGGGCCGCGAGAGCAGTTCTTC. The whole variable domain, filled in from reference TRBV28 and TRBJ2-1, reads DVKVTQSSRYLVKRTGEKVFLECVQDMDHENMFWYRQDPGLGLRLIYFSYDVKMKEKGDIPEGYSVSREKKERFSLILESASTNQTSMYLCASSLGPREQFFGPGTRLTVL.

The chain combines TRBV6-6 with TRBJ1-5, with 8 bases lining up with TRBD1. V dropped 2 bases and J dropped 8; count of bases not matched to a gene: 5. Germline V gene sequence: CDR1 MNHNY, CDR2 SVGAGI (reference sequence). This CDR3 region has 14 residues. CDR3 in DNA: TGTGCCAGCAGTTACCCGACAGGGGTCGAGCCCCAGCATTTT. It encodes CASSYPTGVEPQHF.